The clone carrying this T cell receptor beta chain showed up many times. Antigen: not known. For TCR, cDNA came from 5'RACE template switching, which added a universal primer site and UMIs. Using its own MiXCR run on the 5' RACE reads, TCRdb lists one record per CDR3 protein. The data contain about 220,000 distinct CDR3 sequences, more than 3% of them singletons. These data originate in a study of T cells after yellow fever vaccination. Per germline, CDR1 LGHNA and CDR2 YNFKEQ. V dropped 0 bases and J dropped 5; count of bases not matched to a gene: 6. The CDR3 length is 18 residues. Study-level results: Any FACS-sorted repertoire could hold abundant clonotypes that contaminate it from the bulk population. Post-booster repertoires again held most primary-vaccination clones (approximately 96% CD4, roughly 88% CD8).

The specimen was CD4+ T cells sorted from PBMCs, collected 10 days after the yellow fever booster vaccination. The receptor was derived from a young man who received the YFV17D yellow fever vaccine. V gene TRBV4-2 combines with J gene TRBJ2-2, with 13 nucleotides matching TRBD2. Here the CDR3 reads CASSQEGRGLAGTGELFF. CDR3 nucleotides: TGTGCCAGCAGCCAAGAGGGGAGGGGACTAGCGGGGACCGGGGAGCTGTTTTTT.